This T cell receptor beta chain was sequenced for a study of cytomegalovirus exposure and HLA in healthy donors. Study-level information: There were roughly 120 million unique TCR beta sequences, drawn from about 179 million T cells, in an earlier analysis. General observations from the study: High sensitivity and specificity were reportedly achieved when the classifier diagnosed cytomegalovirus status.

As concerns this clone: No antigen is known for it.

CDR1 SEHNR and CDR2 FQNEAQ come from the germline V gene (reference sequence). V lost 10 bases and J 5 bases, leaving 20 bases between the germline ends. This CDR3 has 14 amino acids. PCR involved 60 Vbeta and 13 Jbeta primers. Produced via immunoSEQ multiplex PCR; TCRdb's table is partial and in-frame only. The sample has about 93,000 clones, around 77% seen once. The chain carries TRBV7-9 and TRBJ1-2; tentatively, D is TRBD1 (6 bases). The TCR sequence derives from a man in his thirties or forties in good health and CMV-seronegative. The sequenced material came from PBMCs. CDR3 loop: CAIQTGTLGYGYTF. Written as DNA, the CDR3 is TGTGCCATACAAACCGGGACATTAGGTTATGGCTACACCTTC.